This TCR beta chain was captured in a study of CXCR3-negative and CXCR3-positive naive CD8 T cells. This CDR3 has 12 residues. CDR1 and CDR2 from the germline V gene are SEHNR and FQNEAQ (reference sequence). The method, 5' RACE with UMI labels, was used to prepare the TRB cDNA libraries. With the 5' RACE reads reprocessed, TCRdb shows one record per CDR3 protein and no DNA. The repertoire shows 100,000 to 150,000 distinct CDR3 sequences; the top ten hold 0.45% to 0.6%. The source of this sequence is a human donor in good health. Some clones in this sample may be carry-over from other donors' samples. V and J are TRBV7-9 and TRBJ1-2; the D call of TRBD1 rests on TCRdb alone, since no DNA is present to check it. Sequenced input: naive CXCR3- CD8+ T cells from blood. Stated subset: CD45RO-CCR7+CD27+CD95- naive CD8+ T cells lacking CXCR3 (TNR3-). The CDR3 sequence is CASSSDRVGYTF.